This TCR beta chain was sequenced in a study of CD8 T cells in Susac syndrome. CDR1 and CDR2 (germline): KGHSH, LQKENI. This CDR3 is 15 amino acids long. Trimming took 1 base from V and 0 from J, leaving 9 bases between them. Random hexamers were used to reverse transcribe an amount of roughly 0.45 to 1 ug RNA. The method of amplification for TCR beta CDR3 was immunoSEQ multiplex PCR, covering 54 Vbeta and 13 Jbeta. Via MiXCR, TCRdb re-called the immunoSEQ multiplex PCR reads, giving one row per CDR3 protein. The repertoire holds 250,000 to 350,000 distinct CDR3 sequences, with 90% to 95% as singletons.

Sample: CD4+ T cells from PBMCs. J is TRBJ1-2 and V is TRBV18; no firm D call. This receptor was identified in a human donor with multiple sclerosis. The CDR3 coding sequence is TGTGCCAGCTCACCACAGGGAAACTCTAACTATGGCTACACCTTC. Translation: CASSPQGNSNYGYTF.